This TCR beta chain derives from a study of immune evolution from preneoplasia to lung adenocarcinoma. Whole-study results and caveats: Top clone frequencies peaked in normal lung, apparently declining through invasive adenocarcinoma.

Patient tissue came from resections in Japan or China, 2014–2017. CDR1 and CDR2 from the germline V gene are MNHNS and SASEGT. The length of the CDR3 is 15 residues. V lost 6 bases to trimming and J lost 7 bases; unmatched junction nucleotides: 14. The table came from immunoSEQ multiplex PCR; TCRdb's copy has only in-frame clones and leaves some out. The sample carries around 10,000 clones, 65% to 80% recorded once. Concerning this clone itself: Its antigen is unknown.

V is TRBV6-1 and J is TRBJ1-1, with 7 bases fitting TRBD1. The receptor comes from a person in their sixties with lung adenocarcinoma. Some clones in this sample may be carry-over from other donors' samples. What was sequenced was FFPE normal lung tissue adjacent to the tumor. DNA for the CDR3: TGTGCCAGCAGGAGATTGGGGGAGGGGGCACGTGAAGCTTTCTTT. Encoded protein: CASRRLGEGAREAFF.